The present T cell receptor beta chain was sequenced within a study of regulatory T cells in long-lasting Graves disease. In regard to this clonotype: What it binds is unknown.

Time point indicated: persistent/refractory GD, antithyroid drugs over 5 years with positive TRAb. Isolated PBMC RNA provided the starting material for the TCR library. The source of the patients was an endocrinology department in Xi'an, China. In building TCR beta libraries, iRepertoire HTBI primers were used together with Arm-PCR of CDR3 regions. TCRdb reanalysed the multiplex PCR reads using MiXCR and keeps one entry per CDR3 protein. The top ten hold around 40% of the sample, which has more than 650,000 distinct CDR3 sequences, around 32% seen once. Germline values: CDR1 SGHTA, CDR2 FQGNSA. The CDR3 loop spans 15 amino acids. Trimming removed 5 bases from V and 0 bases from J; junction bases left unmatched: 7. The study, taken as a whole, reports: Compared with new cases, persistent Graves' patients showed reduced TCR diversity. Among samples with persistent disease, TRBV28, TRBJ1-2 and TRBJ2-5 were favored. Persistent patients shared more public clonotypes (about 2,700) than newly diagnosed patients (about 970).

This TCR derives from a female donor with Graves disease. The J gene is TRBJ2-7, the V gene TRBV7-2; 7 nucleotides line up with TRBD2. Sample: peripheral blood mononuclear cells (PBMCs), taken when the disease was refractory, from a patient treated with antithyroid drugs. The CDR3 sequence is CASSIGLGSSYEQYF. In nucleotides, the CDR3 is TGTGCCAGCAGCATCGGACTAGGCAGCTCCTACGAGCAGTACTTC. The entire variable domain, with the rest obtained from reference TRBV7-2 and TRBJ2-7, is as follows: GAGVSQSPSNKVTEKGKDVELRCDPISGHTALYWYRQSLGQGLEFLIYFQGNSAPDKSGLPSDRFSAERTGGSVSTLTIQRTQQEDSAVYLCASSIGLGSSYEQYFGPGTRLTVT.